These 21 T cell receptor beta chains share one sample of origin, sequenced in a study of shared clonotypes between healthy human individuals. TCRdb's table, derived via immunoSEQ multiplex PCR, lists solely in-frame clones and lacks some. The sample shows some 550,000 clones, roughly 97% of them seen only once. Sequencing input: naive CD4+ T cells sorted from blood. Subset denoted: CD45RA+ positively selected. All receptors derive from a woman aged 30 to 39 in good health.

The CDR3 sequence is CASSLARVDSFAVSNEQFF. The DNA of the CDR3 is TGTGCCAGCAGCTTAGCGCGGGTAGATTCGTTCGCGGTCAGTAATGAGCAGTTCTTC. V usage is TRBV7-2 and J usage is TRBJ2-1; D possibly corresponds to TRBD2 (5 bases). Between the trimmed V and J ends, which lost 0 bases and 7 bases, there was a span of 25 bases. The CDR3 is 19 residues long. CDR1 and CDR2 (germline): SGHTA, FQGNSA.

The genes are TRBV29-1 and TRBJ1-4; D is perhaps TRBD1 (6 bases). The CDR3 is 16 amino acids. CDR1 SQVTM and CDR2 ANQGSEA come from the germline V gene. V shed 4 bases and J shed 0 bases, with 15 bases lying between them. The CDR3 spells CSVVEGGLATNEKLFF. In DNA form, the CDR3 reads TGCAGCGTTGTGGAGGGGGGTTTGGCAACTAATGAAAAACTGTTTTTT.

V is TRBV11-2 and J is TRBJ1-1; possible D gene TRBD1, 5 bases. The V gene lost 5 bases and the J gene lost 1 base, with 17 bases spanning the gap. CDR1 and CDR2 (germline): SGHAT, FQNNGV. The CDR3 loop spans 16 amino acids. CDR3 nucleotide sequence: TGTGCCAGCAGCCATGTCCCAAAGGGGAGGAACACTGAAGCTTTCTTT. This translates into CASSHVPKGRNTEAFF.

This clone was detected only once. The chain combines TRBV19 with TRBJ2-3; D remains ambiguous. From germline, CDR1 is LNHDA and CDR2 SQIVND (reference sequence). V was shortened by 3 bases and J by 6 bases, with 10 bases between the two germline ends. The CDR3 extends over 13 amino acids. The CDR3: CASSIEVVDTQYF. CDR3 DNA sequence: TGTGCCAGTAGTATTGAGGTCGTTGATACGCAGTATTTT.

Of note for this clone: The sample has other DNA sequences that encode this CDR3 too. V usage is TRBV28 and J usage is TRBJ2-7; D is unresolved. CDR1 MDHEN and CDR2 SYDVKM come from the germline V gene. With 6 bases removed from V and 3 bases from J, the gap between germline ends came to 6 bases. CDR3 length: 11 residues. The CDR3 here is CASSLNYEQYF. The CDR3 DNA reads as TGTGCCAGCAGCCTAAACTACGAGCAGTACTTC.

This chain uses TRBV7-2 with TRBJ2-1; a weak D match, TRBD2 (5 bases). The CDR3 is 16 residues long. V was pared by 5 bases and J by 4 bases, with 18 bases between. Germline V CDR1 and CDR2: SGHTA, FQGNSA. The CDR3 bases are TGTGCCAGCAGCGTCCGGCCGTTAGGCGGGTACAATGAGCAGTTCTTC. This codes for CASSVRPLGGYNEQFF.

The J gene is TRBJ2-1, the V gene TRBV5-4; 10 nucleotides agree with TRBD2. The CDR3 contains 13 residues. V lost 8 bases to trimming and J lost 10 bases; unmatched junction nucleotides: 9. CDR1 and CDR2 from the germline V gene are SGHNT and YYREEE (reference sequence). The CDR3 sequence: CASNPGTSAEQFF. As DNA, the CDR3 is TGTGCCAGTAATCCGGGGACTAGCGCCGAGCAGTTCTTC.

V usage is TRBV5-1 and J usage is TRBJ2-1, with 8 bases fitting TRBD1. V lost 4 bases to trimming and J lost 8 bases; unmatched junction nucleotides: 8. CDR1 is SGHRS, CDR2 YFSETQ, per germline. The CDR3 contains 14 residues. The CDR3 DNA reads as TGCGCCAGCAGCCAAGACAGGGGTGGGGATGAGCAGTTCTTC. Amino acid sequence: CASSQDRGGDEQFF.

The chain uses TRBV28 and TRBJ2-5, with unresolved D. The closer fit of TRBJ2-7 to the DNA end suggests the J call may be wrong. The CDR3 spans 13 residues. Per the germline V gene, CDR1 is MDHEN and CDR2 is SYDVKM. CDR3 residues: CASSLLLNYEQYF. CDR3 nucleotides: TGTGCCAGCAGTTTACTATTAAACTACGAGCAGTACTTC.

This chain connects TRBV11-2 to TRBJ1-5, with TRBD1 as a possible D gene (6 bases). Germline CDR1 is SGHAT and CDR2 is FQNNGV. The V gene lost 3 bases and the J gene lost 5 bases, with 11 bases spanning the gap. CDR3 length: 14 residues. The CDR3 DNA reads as TGTGCCAGCAGCTTGCATGGGGGCGATCAGCCCCAGCATTTT. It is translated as CASSLHGGDQPQHF.

For the CDR3, the DNA is TGTGCCAGCTCAGAGATTTATAATTCACCCCTCCACTTT. Translation gives CASSEIYNSPLHF. The genes are TRBV19 and TRBJ1-6; D unclear. CDR3 length: 13 amino acids. Trimming left V 9 bases short and J 4 bases short, with 10 bases between. CDR1 is LNHDA, CDR2 SQIVND, per germline (reference sequence).

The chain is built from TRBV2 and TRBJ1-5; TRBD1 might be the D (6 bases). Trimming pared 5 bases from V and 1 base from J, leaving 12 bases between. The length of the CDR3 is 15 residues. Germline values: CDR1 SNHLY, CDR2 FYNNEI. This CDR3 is CASSPDRRSNQPQHF. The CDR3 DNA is TGTGCCAGCAGTCCCGACAGGAGAAGCAATCAGCCCCAGCATTTT.

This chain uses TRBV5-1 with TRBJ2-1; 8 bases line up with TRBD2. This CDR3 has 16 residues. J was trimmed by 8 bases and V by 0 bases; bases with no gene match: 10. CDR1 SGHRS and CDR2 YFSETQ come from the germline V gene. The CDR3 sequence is CASSLVGGRSSYEQFF. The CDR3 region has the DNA TGCGCCAGCAGCTTGGTCGGCGGGAGGTCTTCTTATGAGCAGTTCTTC.

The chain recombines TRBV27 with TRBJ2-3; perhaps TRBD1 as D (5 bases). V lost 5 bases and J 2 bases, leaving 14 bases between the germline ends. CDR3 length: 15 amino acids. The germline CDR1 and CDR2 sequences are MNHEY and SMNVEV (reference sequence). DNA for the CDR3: TGTGCCAGCAGTCAGACAGAGAGCCCCACAGATACGCAGTATTTT. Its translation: CASSQTESPTDTQYF.

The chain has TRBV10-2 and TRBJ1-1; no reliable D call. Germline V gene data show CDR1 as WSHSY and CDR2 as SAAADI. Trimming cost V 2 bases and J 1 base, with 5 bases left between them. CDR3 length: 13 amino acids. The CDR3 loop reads CASSEGKNTEAFF. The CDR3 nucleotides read TGCGCCAGCAGTGAGGGAAAGAACACTGAAGCTTTCTTT.

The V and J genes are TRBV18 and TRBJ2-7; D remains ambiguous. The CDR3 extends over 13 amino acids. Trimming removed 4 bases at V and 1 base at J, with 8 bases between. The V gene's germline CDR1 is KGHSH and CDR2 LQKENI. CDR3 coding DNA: TGTGCCAGCTCACGGGCTGAATCCTACGAGCAGTACTTC. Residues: CASSRAESYEQYF.

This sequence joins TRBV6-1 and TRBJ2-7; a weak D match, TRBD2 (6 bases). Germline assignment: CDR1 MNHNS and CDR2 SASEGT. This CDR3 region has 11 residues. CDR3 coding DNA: TGTGCGGGAGGCGGCCCCTCCGAGCAGTACTTC. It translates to CAGGGPSEQYF.

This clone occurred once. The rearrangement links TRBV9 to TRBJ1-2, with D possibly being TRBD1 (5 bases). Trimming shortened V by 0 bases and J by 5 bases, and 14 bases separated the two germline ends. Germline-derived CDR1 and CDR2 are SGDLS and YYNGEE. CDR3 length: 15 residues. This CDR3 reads CASSVDPGSRYGYTF. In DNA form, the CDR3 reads TGTGCCAGCAGCGTAGATCCAGGGTCGAGGTATGGCTACACCTTC.

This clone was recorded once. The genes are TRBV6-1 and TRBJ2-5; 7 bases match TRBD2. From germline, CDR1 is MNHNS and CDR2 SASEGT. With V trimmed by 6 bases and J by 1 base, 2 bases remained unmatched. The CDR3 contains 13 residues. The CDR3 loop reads CASRAGSQETQYF. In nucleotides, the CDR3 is TGTGCCAGCAGAGCGGGGTCCCAAGAGACCCAGTACTTC.

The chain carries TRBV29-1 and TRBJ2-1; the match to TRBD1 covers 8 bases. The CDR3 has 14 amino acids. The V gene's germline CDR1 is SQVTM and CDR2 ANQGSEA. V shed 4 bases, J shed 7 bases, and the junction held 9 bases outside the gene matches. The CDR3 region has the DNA TGCAGCGTTGTATTGCGACAGGGGATAAATGAGCAGTTCTTC. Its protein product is CSVVLRQGINEQFF.

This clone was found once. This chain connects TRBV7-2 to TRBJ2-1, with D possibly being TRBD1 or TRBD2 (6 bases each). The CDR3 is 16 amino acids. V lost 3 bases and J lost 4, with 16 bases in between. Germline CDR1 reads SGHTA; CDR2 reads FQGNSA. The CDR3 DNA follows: TGTGCCAGCAGCTTCATCTGGGGGGCCGGGTACAATGAGCAGTTCTTC. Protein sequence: CASSFIWGAGYNEQFF.